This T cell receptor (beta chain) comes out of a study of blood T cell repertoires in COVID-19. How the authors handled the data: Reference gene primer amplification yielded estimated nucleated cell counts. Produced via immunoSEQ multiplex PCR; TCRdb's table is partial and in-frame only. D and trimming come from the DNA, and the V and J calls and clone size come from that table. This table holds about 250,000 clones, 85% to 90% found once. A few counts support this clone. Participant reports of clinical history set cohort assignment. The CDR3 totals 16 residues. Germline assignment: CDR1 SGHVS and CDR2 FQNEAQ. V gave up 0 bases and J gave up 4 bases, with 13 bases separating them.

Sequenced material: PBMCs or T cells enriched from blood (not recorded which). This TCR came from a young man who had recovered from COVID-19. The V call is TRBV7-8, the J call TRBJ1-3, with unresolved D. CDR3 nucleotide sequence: TGTGCCAGCAGCTTAGCGGAGGTCCGTTTCGGAAACACCATATATTTT. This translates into CASSLAEVRFGNTIYF.